This T cell receptor (beta chain) is from a study of cytomegalovirus exposure and HLA in healthy donors. Across the study: In a previous analysis, 100 million to 140 million unique TCR beta sequences were found from 150 million to 200 million T cells. Within the Caucasian-associated ancestry cluster were roughly 81% of the 398 genotyped donors.

Turning to this clone: The antigen is not known.

With 60 Vbeta and 13 Jbeta primers, the PCR was carried out. TCRdb's copy holds only in-frame clones and misses some; the assay was immunoSEQ multiplex PCR. The profile shows approximately 120,000 clones, around 80% of them singletons. Study-level points and caveats: High sensitivity and specificity were reportedly achieved when the classifier diagnosed cytomegalovirus status.

The V gene end was trimmed by 3 bases and the J gene end by 0 bases; junction bases not matched to a gene: 2. Per the germline V gene, CDR1 is SGHTA and CDR2 is FQGNSA. The CDR3 totals 15 residues. The material sequenced was PBMCs. The clonotype comes from a woman between 45 and 65 years old in good health and CMV-seropositive. This chain connects TRBV7-2 to TRBJ2-1; 7 nucleotides match TRBD1. CDR3 amino acids: CASSLWTGSYNEQFF. The CDR3 coding sequence is TGTGCCAGCAGCTTGTGGACAGGCTCCTACAATGAGCAGTTCTTC.